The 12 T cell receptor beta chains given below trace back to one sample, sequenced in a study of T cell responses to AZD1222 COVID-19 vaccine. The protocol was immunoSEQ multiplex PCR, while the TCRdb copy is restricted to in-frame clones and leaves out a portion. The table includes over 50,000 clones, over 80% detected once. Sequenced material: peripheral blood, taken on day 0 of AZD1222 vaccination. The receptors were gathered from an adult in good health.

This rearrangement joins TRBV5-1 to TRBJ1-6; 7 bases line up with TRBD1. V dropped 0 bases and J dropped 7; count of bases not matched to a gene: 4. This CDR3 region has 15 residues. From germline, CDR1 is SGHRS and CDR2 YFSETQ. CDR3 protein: CASSLGTGGNSPLHF. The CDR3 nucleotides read TGCGCCAGCAGCTTGGGGACAGGAGGCAATTCACCCCTCCACTTT.

The CDR3 is CASSQLGQKNIQYF. The CDR3 region has the DNA TGCGCCAGCAGCCAGCTGGGACAGAAAAACATTCAGTACTTC. The chain carries TRBV4-1 and TRBJ2-4; 7 nucleotides line up with TRBD1. The CDR3 runs 14 residues. Per germline, CDR1 MGHRA and CDR2 YSYEKL. The J segment lost 4 bases and the V segment lost 3 bases, leaving 3 bases of the junction unmatched.

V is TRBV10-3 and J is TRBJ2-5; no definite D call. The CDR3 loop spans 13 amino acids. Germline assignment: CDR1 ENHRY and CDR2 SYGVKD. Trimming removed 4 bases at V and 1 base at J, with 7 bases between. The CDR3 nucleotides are TGTGCCATCAGTGTGGGCAGCCAAGAGACCCAGTACTTC. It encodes CAISVGSQETQYF.

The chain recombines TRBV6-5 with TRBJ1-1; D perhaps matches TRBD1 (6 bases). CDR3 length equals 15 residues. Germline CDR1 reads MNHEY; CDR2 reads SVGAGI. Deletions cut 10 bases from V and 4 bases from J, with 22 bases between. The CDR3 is CAIQGQVGWGTEAFF. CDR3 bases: TGTGCCATCCAGGGGCAGGTCGGTTGGGGCACTGAAGCTTTCTTT.

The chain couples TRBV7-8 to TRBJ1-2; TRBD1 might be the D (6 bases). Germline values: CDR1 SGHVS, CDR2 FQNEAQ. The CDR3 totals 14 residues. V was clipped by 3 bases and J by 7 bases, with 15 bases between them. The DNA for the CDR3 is TGTGCCAGCAGCTTCAACACAGGGATTCTTGGCTACACCTTC. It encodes CASSFNTGILGYTF.

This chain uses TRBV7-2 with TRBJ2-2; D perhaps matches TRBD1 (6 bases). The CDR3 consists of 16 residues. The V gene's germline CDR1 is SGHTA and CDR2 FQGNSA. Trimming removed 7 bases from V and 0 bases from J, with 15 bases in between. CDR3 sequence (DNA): TGTGCCAGCATTCCCAGGGGTTCTGCGAACACCGGGGAGCTGTTTTTT. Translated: CASIPRGSANTGELFF.

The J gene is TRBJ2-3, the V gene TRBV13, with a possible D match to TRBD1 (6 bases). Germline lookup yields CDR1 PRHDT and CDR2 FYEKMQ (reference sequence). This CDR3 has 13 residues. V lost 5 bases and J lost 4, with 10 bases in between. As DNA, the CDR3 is TGTGCCAGCAGCCCCGAGGGGGCAGATACGCAGTATTTT. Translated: CASSPEGADTQYF.

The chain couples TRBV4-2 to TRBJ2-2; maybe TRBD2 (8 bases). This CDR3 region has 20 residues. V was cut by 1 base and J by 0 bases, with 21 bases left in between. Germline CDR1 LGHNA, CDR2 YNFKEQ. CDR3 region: CASSQAAGGGGLANTGELFF. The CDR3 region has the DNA TGTGCCAGCAGCCAAGCTGCGGGGGGAGGGGGCCTTGCGAACACCGGGGAGCTGTTTTTT.

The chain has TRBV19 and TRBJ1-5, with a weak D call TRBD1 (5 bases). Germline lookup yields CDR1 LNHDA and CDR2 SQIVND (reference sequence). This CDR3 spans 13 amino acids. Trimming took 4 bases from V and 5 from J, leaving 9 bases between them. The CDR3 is CASSTGRHQPQHF. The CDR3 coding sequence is TGTGCCAGTAGTACAGGGAGGCATCAGCCCCAGCATTTT. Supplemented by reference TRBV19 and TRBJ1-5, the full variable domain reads DGGITQSPKYLFRKEGQNVTLSCEQNLNHDAMYWYRQDPGQGLRLIYYSQIVNDFQKGDIAEGYSVSREKKESFPLTVTSAQKNPTAFYLCASSTGRHQPQHFGDGTRLSIL.

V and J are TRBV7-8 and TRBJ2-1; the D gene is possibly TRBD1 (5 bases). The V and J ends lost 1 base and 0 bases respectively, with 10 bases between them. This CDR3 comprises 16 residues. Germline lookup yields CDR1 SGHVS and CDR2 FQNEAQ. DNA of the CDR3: TGTGCCAGCAGCTTAGGACAGTTGAGCTCCTACAATGAGCAGTTCTTC. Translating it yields CASSLGQLSSYNEQFF.

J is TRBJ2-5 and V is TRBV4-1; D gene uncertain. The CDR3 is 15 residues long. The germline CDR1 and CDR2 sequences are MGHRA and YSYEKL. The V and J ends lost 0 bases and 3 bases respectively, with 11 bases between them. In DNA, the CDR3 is TGCGCCAGCAGCCAAGATTCAGGAGCTGAAGAGACCCAGTACTTC. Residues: CASSQDSGAEETQYF.

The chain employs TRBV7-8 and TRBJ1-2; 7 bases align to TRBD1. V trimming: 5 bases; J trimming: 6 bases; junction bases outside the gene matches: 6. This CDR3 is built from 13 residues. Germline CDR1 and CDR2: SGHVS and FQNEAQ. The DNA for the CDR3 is TGTGCCAGCAGCACGACAGGGTGGAATGGCTACACCTTC. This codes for CASSTTGWNGYTF.